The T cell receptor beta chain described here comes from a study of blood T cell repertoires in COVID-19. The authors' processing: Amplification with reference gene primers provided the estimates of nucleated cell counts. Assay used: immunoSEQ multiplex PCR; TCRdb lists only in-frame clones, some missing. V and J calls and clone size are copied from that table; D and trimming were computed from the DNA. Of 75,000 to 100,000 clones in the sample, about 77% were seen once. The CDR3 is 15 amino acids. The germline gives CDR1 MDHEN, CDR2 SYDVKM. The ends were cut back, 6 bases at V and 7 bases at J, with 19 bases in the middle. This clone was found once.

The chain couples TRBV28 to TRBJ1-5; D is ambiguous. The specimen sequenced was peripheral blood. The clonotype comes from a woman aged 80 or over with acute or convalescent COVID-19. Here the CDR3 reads CASSPALSGIQPQHF. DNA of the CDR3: TGTGCCAGCAGCCCCGCTTTATCGGGGATCCAGCCCCAGCATTTT. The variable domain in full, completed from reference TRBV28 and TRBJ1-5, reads DVKVTQSSRYLVKRTGEKVFLECVQDMDHENMFWYRQDPGLGLRLIYFSYDVKMKEKGDIPEGYSVSREKKERFSLILESASTNQTSMYLCASSPALSGIQPQHFGDGTRLSIL.